This section outlines one T cell receptor (beta chain) sequence together with its context. The antigen is undetermined. This specimen belongs to a study of CD8 T cells in ankylosing spondylitis. Using quantitative 5'-RACE with molecular barcodes, the authors made TCR beta libraries. Each CDR3 protein is one row after TCRdb ran MiXCR on the 5' RACE reads. The table shows 700,000 to 1,000,000 distinct CDR3 sequences, with roughly 10% occurring only once. Findings and caveats of the study: The study identified a TCR beta motif of under ten highly homologous variants that appeared characteristic of ankylosing spondylitis blood.

The CDR3 has 14 residues. Germline trimming cut 1 base from V and 3 bases from J; bases unmatched to any gene: 1. Germline CDR1 and CDR2: SGDLS and YYNGEE. The chain links TRBV9 to TRBJ2-7, with 10 bases aligning to TRBD2. Source material: blood, either unsorted or a sorted T cell fraction (not recorded which). The receptor's source is a male donor with ankylosing spondylitis. The CDR3 region has the DNA TGTGCCAGCAGCGTATGGACTAGCGGCTACGAGCAGTACTTC. Its protein is CASSVWTSGYEQYF.